These 29 T cell receptor beta chains originate from one sample sequenced in a study of control samples from healthy donors and cancer patients. Some clones are missing from TCRdb's copy, which holds only in-frame ones; the method was immunoSEQ multiplex PCR. This table has some 150,000 clones, approximately 92% appearing once. Material: blood. The receptors come from a man aged 25-45 years in good health.

V gene TRBV5-6 combines with J gene TRBJ1-6; D gene ambiguous. CDR3 length equals 15 residues. CDR1 SGHDT and CDR2 YYEEEE come from the germline V gene. V lost 4 bases and J lost 7, with 15 bases in between. CDR3 DNA: TGTGCCAGCAGCATTGGCGGGGTTTCGAATTCACCCCTCCACTTT. Amino acids: CASSIGGVSNSPLHF.

In this sample, this clone turned up once. The gene calls are TRBV7-9 and TRBJ2-3; D call uncertain. The CDR3 is 14 residues long. V was pared by 5 bases and J by 2 bases, with 11 bases between. Germline V gene data show CDR1 as SEHNR and CDR2 as FQNEAQ (reference sequence). The CDR3 spells CASSRTLPTDTQYF. Here the CDR3 DNA reads TGTGCCAGCAGCAGAACTCTCCCCACAGATACGCAGTATTTT.

This clone was recorded once. The chain is built from TRBV7-6 and TRBJ1-5; perhaps TRBD1 as D (6 bases). The CDR3 contains 15 residues. V was pared by 5 bases and J by 3 bases, with 14 bases between. In germline, CDR1 is SGHVS, CDR2 FNYEAQ. The CDR3 nucleotides are TGTGCCAGCAGCCCCTGGACAGATATCAATCAGCCCCAGCATTTT. Translating gives CASSPWTDINQPQHF.

The chain couples TRBV6-5 to TRBJ1-1, with D maybe TRBD1 (6 bases). Looked up from germline, CDR1 is MNHEY and CDR2 is SVGAGI. V was shortened by 7 bases and J by 6 bases, with 12 bases between the two germline ends. The CDR3 totals 12 residues. Here the CDR3 reads CASTSGVSEAFF. In nucleotides, the CDR3 is TGTGCCAGCACCTCAGGGGTCTCTGAAGCTTTCTTT.

The chain combines TRBV7-9 with TRBJ1-4; D may be TRBD1 (5 bases). V lost 3 bases, J lost 7 bases, and 9 bases lay in between. Per the germline V gene, CDR1 is SEHNR and CDR2 is FQNEAQ (reference sequence). CDR3 length: 13 residues. CDR3 in amino acids: CASSFRVGEKLFF. The DNA of the CDR3 is TGTGCCAGCAGCTTCAGGGTGGGTGAAAAACTGTTTTTT.

J is TRBJ1-2 and V is TRBV5-4, with no clear D. V was shortened by 1 base and J by 4 bases, with 20 bases between the two germline ends. This CDR3 comprises 17 residues. In germline, CDR1 is SGHNT, CDR2 YYREEE (reference sequence). The CDR3, as DNA: TGTGCCAGCAGCTTGACGATTGGGCCCAGCCAGAGCTATGGCTACACCTTC. Translated, it gives CASSLTIGPSQSYGYTF.

The chain recombines TRBV11-1 with TRBJ2-5; 10 bases are a match to TRBD2. V lost 5 bases to trimming and J lost 4 bases; unmatched junction nucleotides: 7. CDR3 length: 15 amino acids. CDR1 and CDR2 from the germline V gene are SGHAT and FQDESV (reference sequence). As DNA, the CDR3 is TGTGCCAGCAGCGAACTTCGGACTAGCGGAGAGACCCAGTACTTC. Its protein is CASSELRTSGETQYF.

The chain combines TRBV5-1 with TRBJ1-2; the match to TRBD1 covers 9 bases. V shed 0 bases and J 5 bases; nucleotides not matched to a gene: 5. This CDR3 contains 15 residues. The germline V gene encodes CDR1 SGHRS and CDR2 YFSETQ. CDR3 residues: CASSLAGTGSYGYTF. In nucleotides, the CDR3 is TGCGCCAGCAGCTTGGCCGGGACAGGGAGTTATGGCTACACCTTC.

V gene TRBV28 combines with J gene TRBJ1-1; D gene unclear. CDR3 size: 13 residues. Germline V gene data show CDR1 as MDHEN and CDR2 as SYDVKM. The V end was cut by 7 bases, the J end by 6 bases, with 15 bases between. The CDR3 DNA sequence: TGTGCCAGCATTCATAATGGGGTCTCTGAAGCTTTCTTT. This translates into CASIHNGVSEAFF.

The chain combines TRBV19 with TRBJ2-3; TRBD2 agrees at 12 bases. This CDR3 spans 21 amino acids. Germline CDR1 LNHDA, CDR2 SQIVND (reference sequence). The J segment lost 0 bases and the V segment lost 1 base, leaving 14 bases of the junction unmatched. CDR3 nucleotide sequence: TGTGCCAGTAGTATAGCCCTTCGATGGCCTAGCGGGGGGGCTAGCACAGATACGCAGTATTTT. Protein: CASSIALRWPSGGASTDTQYF.

The chain joins TRBV12-3 or TRBV12-4 to TRBJ2-7; D call uncertain. V shed 6 bases and J shed 4 bases, with 13 bases lying between them. The CDR3 extends over 13 amino acids. In nucleotides, the CDR3 is TGTGCCAGCAGCCATAAGACATTATACGAGCAGTACTTC. Its translation: CASSHKTLYEQYF.

The chain has TRBV5-4 and TRBJ2-2; TRBD1 is a possible D gene (6 bases). V was shortened by 4 bases and J by 6 bases, with 10 bases between the two germline ends. The CDR3 is 13 residues long. The germline V gene has CDR1 SGHNT and CDR2 YYREEE (reference sequence). CDR3 DNA sequence: TGTGCCAGCAGCGTACAGGGTCCCGGGGAGCTGTTTTTT. Translated, it gives CASSVQGPGELFF. Complete variable domain (other parts from reference TRBV5-4 and TRBJ2-2): ETGVTQSPTHLIKTRGQQVTLRCSSQSGHNTVSWYQQALGQGPQFIFQYYREEENGRGNFPPRFSGLQFPNYSSELNVNALELDDSALYLCASSVQGPGELFFGEGSRLTVL.

This clone has a single count. The genes are TRBV2 and TRBJ2-7, with D unclear. The CDR3 runs 14 residues. V was cut by 6 bases and J by 0 bases, with 12 bases left in between. Germline loops: CDR1 SNHLY, CDR2 FYNNEI. CDR3 in amino acids: CASRNIGSSYEQYF. The DNA of the CDR3 is TGTGCCAGCAGGAATATTGGGTCCTCCTACGAGCAGTACTTC.

The rearrangement joins TRBV7-7 to TRBJ2-1; 9 positions match TRBD1. CDR1 is SSHAT, CDR2 FNYEAQ, per germline (reference sequence). V trimming: 5 bases; J trimming: 7 bases; junction bases outside the gene matches: 9. The CDR3 contains 15 residues. The CDR3: CASSLGTGYRNEQFF. The DNA of the CDR3 is TGTGCCAGCAGCCTGGGGACAGGGTACCGGAATGAGCAGTTCTTC. The whole variable domain, filled in from reference TRBV7-7 and TRBJ2-1, reads GAGVSQSPRYKVTKRGQDVTLRCDPISSHATLYWYQQALGQGPEFLTYFNYEAQPDKSGLPSDRFSAERPEGSISTLTIQRTEQRDSAMYRCASSLGTGYRNEQFFGPGTRLTVL.

V is TRBV2 and J is TRBJ1-2; D might be TRBD1 (5 bases). The CDR3 sequence is 14 residues long. Per the germline V gene, CDR1 is SNHLY and CDR2 is FYNNEI. Between the trimmed V and J ends, which lost 1 base and 4 bases, there was a span of 10 bases. As DNA, the CDR3 is TGTGCCAGCAGTGAAGTCAGGGTAGGCTATGGCTACACCTTC. Translation gives CASSEVRVGYGYTF.

This chain connects TRBV7-9 to TRBJ1-1, with TRBD1 identical over 8 bases. Germline V gene lookup returns CDR1 SEHNR and CDR2 FQNEAQ (reference sequence). The V gene end was trimmed by 1 base and the J gene end by 1 base; junction bases not matched to a gene: 2. The CDR3 totals 15 residues. CDR3 in DNA: TGTGCCAGCAGCTTAGTGGGGACAGGGAACACTGAAGCTTTCTTT. Protein sequence: CASSLVGTGNTEAFF.

V is TRBV15 and J is TRBJ1-5; D unclear. With 0 bases removed from V and 3 bases from J, the gap between germline ends came to 12 bases. CDR1 and CDR2 from the germline V gene are LNHNV and YYDKDF (reference sequence). The CDR3 has 16 residues. This CDR3 reads CATSREIAGFNQPQHF. The CDR3 DNA is TGTGCCACCAGCAGAGAGATAGCCGGCTTCAATCAGCCCCAGCATTTT.

The V gene is TRBV10-3, the J gene TRBJ1-2; TRBD1 matches 9 bases. With 0 bases clipped from V and 6 bases from J, the junction kept 5 bases outside the gene matches. CDR1 ENHRY and CDR2 SYGVKD come from the germline V gene. The CDR3 runs 15 residues. CDR3 sequence reads: CAISESGTGSDGYTF. In nucleotides, the CDR3 is TGTGCCATCAGTGAGTCTGGGACAGGGTCGGATGGCTACACCTTC.

J is TRBJ1-1 and V is TRBV27; unclear D gene. V was shortened by 3 bases and J by 0 bases, with 8 bases between the two germline ends. Per germline, CDR1 MNHEY and CDR2 SMNVEV (reference sequence). The CDR3 has 14 amino acids. Here the CDR3 DNA reads TGTGCCAGCAGTTTTGACTACATGAACACTGAAGCTTTCTTT. It specifies CASSFDYMNTEAFF.

The gene calls are TRBV24-1 and TRBJ1-2; 8 bases line up with TRBD1. Trimming took 0 bases from V and 12 from J; bases not matched to a gene: 8. This CDR3 comprises 14 residues. Germline V lookup: CDR1 KGHDR, CDR2 SFDVKD. CDR3 DNA: TGTGCCACCAGTGATTTGCGGGTCAGGGGGCCAAACACCTTC. This sequence encodes CATSDLRVRGPNTF.

This sequence joins TRBV29-1 and TRBJ1-4; no reliable D call. V lost 4 bases to trimming and J lost 5 bases, with 5 bases between them. Germline CDR1 is SQVTM and CDR2 is ANQGSEA. The CDR3 has 11 residues. CDR3 bases: TGCAGCGTTGTCTGGAATGAAAAACTGTTTTTT. It is translated as CSVVWNEKLFF.

This chain connects TRBV24-1 to TRBJ1-1; 9 bases align to TRBD1. CDR3 length: 15 amino acids. J gave up 1 base and V 3 bases, and 2 bases lay outside the gene matches. Per the germline V gene, CDR1 is KGHDR and CDR2 is SFDVKD. The CDR3 reads CATSDGTGWNTEAFF. The DNA for the CDR3 is TGTGCCACCAGTGATGGGACAGGGTGGAACACTGAAGCTTTCTTT.

The chain has TRBV7-3 and TRBJ2-1; 10 nucleotides agree with TRBD2. Germline CDR1 is SGHTA and CDR2 is FQGTGA. The V gene end was trimmed by 2 bases and the J gene end by 8 bases; junction bases not matched to a gene: 6. This CDR3 is 15 amino acids long. CDR3 nucleotides: TGTGCCAGCAGCTTAGCAGCGGGGGGGCCCTATGAGCAGTTCTTC. Translation: CASSLAAGGPYEQFF.

The rearrangement joins TRBV29-1 to TRBJ1-3, with 7 bases identical to TRBD1. V trimming: 7 bases; J trimming: 3 bases; junction bases outside the gene matches: 9. CDR3 length: 14 amino acids. The germline V gene encodes CDR1 SQVTM and CDR2 ANQGSEA. The CDR3 spells CSARPGTVGNTIYF. The CDR3 DNA reads TGCAGCGCCCGACCCGGGACAGTTGGAAACACCATATATTTT.

The chain carries TRBV7-9 and TRBJ1-5, with 8 positions matching TRBD1. The V gene end was trimmed by 1 base and the J gene end by 5 bases; junction bases not matched to a gene: 10. The CDR3 extends over 17 amino acids. Per the germline V gene, CDR1 is SEHNR and CDR2 is FQNEAQ (reference sequence). The CDR3: CASSLGQGTLFDQPQHF. Here the CDR3 DNA reads TGTGCCAGCAGCTTAGGACAGGGGACCTTATTTGATCAGCCCCAGCATTTT.

The V and J genes are TRBV27 and TRBJ2-7; 10 positions agree with TRBD1. V was clipped by 6 bases and J by 3 bases; unmatched bases: 2. CDR1 MNHEY and CDR2 SMNVEV come from the germline V gene (reference sequence). The CDR3 covers 13 residues. Here the CDR3 reads CASSRDRGYEQYF. As DNA, the CDR3 is TGTGCCAGCAGCCGGGACAGGGGCTACGAGCAGTACTTC.

The rearrangement links TRBV30 to TRBJ1-2; tentative D call: TRBD1 (5 bases). This CDR3 is built from 15 residues. Germline CDR1 is GTSNPN and CDR2 is SVGIG (reference sequence). Trimming pared 1 base from V and 1 base from J, leaving 13 bases between. CDR3 nucleotide sequence: TGTGCCTGGAGTGAAAGGGGTTATAGTAACTATGGCTACACCTTC. Protein sequence: CAWSERGYSNYGYTF.

The rearrangement links TRBV5-5 to TRBJ1-3, with unresolved D. The V gene lost 1 base and the J gene lost 0 bases, with 8 bases spanning the gap. This CDR3 has 15 amino acids. From germline, CDR1 is SGHKS and CDR2 YYEKEE (reference sequence). CDR3 bases: TGTGCCAGCAGCTTGCTGGCACACTCTGGAAACACCATATATTTT. Translating it yields CASSLLAHSGNTIYF.

The chain joins TRBV9 to TRBJ2-3; 8 bases are a match to TRBD2. Trimming took 9 bases from V and 1 from J; bases not matched to a gene: 7. Looked up from germline, CDR1 is SGDLS and CDR2 is YYNGEE. The CDR3 has 14 residues. For the CDR3, the DNA is TGTGCCACCTCCGGGACTAGAGGCACAGATACGCAGTATTTT. It yields the protein CATSGTRGTDTQYF.